These 6 T cell receptor beta chains were sequenced from one sample in a study of blood T cell repertoires in COVID-19. The assay was immunoSEQ multiplex PCR, and TCRdb's table has in-frame clones only and misses some. The sample has 430,000 or so clones, 88% seen once. The sample was PBMCs or T cells enriched from blood (not recorded which). All receptors derive from a middle-aged woman who had recovered from COVID-19.

This chain connects TRBV5-1 to TRBJ2-2, with 13 bases that match TRBD2. This CDR3 comprises 16 residues. Germline values: CDR1 SGHRS, CDR2 YFSETQ. Trimming took 4 bases from V and 6 from J; bases not matched to a gene: 6. CDR3 residues: CASSIGLAGVAGELFF. Here the CDR3 DNA reads TGCGCCAGCAGCATCGGACTAGCGGGAGTGGCCGGGGAGCTGTTTTTT.

J is TRBJ2-3 and V is TRBV10-3, with 8 bases lining up with TRBD2. This CDR3 is built from 16 residues. V was pared by 4 bases and J by 1 base, with 7 bases of the junction left unmatched. The germline V gene has CDR1 ENHRY and CDR2 SYGVKD. CDR3 DNA: TGTGCCATCAGTGGAAGTACTAGCGGAGGCACAGATACGCAGTATTTT. Encoded protein: CAISGSTSGGTDTQYF.

This clone has only one observation. The chain couples TRBV4-3 to TRBJ2-7; 11 bases align to TRBD2. Germline CDR1 and CDR2: LGHNA and YSLEER. V was pared by 2 bases and J by 0 bases, with 3 bases of the junction left unmatched. The CDR3 runs 16 residues. The CDR3 is CASSQTGTSGSYEQYF. CDR3 sequence (DNA): TGCGCCAGCAGCCAAACCGGGACTAGCGGCTCCTACGAGCAGTACTTC.

This clone was detected once. The chain uses TRBV4-1 and TRBJ2-1; 12 nucleotides line up with TRBD2. Unmatched junction bases numbered 8, after V lost 2 bases and J lost 9 bases. The germline CDR1 and CDR2 sequences are MGHRA and YSYEKL. CDR3 length: 16 residues. The CDR3 nucleotides are TGCGCCAGCAGCCAATTCCCTAGCGGGAGGGCCGGTGAGCAGTTCTTC. This sequence encodes CASSQFPSGRAGEQFF.

J is TRBJ1-2 and V is TRBV5-1; 7 nucleotides align to TRBD1. The V gene end was trimmed by 0 bases and the J gene end by 0 bases; junction bases not matched to a gene: 2. Germline lookup yields CDR1 SGHRS and CDR2 YFSETQ. This CDR3 has 15 amino acids. CDR3 in amino acids: CASSLGDSTNYGYTF. As DNA, the CDR3 is TGCGCCAGCAGCTTGGGGGACAGTACTAACTATGGCTACACCTTC.

This rearrangement joins TRBV6-5 to TRBJ2-2, with D possibly TRBD1 on 6 matching bases. Germline loops: CDR1 MNHEY, CDR2 SVGAGI. The CDR3 runs to 14 residues. The V and J ends lost 0 bases and 7 bases respectively, with 9 bases between them. The CDR3 sequence: CASSYSRRGGELFF. DNA for the CDR3: TGTGCCAGCAGTTACTCCCGCAGGGGCGGGGAGCTGTTTTTT.